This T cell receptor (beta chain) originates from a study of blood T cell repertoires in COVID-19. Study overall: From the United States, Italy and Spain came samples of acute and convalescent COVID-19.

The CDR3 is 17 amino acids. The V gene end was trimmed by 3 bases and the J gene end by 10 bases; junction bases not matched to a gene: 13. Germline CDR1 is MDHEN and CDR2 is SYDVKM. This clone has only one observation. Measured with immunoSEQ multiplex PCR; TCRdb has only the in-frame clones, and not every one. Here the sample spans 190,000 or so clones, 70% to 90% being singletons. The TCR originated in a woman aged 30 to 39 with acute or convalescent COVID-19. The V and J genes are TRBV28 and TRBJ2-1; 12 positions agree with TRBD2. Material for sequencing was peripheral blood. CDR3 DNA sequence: TGTGCCAGCAGTTTGGCGGAACTAGCGGGAGGCCCAGGGGAGCAGTTCTTC. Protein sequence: CASSLAELAGGPGEQFF.